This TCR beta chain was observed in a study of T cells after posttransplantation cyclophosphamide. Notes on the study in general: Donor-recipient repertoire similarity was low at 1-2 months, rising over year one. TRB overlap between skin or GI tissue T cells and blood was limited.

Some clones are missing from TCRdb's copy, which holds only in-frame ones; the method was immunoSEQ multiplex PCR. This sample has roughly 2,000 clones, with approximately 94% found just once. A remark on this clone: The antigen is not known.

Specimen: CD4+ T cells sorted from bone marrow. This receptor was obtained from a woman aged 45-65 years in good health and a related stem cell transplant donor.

CDR3 sequence reads: CASRKTGGTPPQHF. The CDR3 DNA follows: TGTGCCAGCAGGAAGACAGGGGGCACCCCGCCCCAGCATTTT. This chain joins TRBV6-1 and TRBJ1-5, with 10 bases fitting TRBD1. V lost 6 bases to trimming and J lost 9 bases; unmatched junction nucleotides: 8. CDR1 and CDR2 from the germline V gene are MNHNS and SASEGT. The CDR3 has 14 residues.